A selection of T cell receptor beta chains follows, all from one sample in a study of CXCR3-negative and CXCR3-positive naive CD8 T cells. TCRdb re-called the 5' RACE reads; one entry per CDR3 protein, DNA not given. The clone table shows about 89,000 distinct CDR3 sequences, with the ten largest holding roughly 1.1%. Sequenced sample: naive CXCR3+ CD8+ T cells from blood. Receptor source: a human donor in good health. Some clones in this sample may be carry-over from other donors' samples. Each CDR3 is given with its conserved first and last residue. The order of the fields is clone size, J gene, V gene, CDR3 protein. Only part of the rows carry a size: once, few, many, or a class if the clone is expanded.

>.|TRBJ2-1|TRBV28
CASSLGTNAYNEQFF
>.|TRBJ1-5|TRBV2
CASSDGAGYQPQHF
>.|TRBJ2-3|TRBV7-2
CASSLGGAFPDTQYF
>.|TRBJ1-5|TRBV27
CASSPGADQPQHF
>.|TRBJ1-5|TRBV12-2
CASRSPVGDNQPQHF
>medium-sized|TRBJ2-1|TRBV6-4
CASSDSASGGAHEQFF
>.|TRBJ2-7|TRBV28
CASRPRAGVNYEQYF
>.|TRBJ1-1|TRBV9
CASSVGGAGTEAFF
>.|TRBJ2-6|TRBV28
CASSKPRSSGANVLTF
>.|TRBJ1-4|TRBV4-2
CASSQEGTGFEKLFF
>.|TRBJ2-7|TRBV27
CASSLSAGTANYEQYF
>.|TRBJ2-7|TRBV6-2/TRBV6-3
CASSRKGTGSYEQYF
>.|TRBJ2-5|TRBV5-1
CASSIRGEIQETQYF
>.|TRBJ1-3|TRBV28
CASSYGRTSGNTIYF
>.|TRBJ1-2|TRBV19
CASSITATNYGYTF
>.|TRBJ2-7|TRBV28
CASSFAGSYEQYF
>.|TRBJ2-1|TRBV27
CASRRRTSGGPSSYNEQFF
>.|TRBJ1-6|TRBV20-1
CSARDRESSPLHF
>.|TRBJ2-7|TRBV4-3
CASSQGSMRSSYEQYF
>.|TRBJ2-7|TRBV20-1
CSARDPSGAYEQYF
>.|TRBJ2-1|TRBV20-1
CSGPKGDRARYCYNEQFF
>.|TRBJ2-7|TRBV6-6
CASISGGVAFEQYF
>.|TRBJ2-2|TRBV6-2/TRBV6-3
CASRPQGAVTGELFF
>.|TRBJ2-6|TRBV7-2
CAVGGAGANVLTF
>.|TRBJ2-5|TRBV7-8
CASSLATGEETQYF
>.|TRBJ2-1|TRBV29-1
CSATGYNEQFF
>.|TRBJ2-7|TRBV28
CASSLWGPTQYEQYF
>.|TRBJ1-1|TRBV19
CASSPGTVTEAFF
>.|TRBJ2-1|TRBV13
CASSFSGSYNEQFF
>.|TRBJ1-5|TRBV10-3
CAISESSISGSGQPQHF
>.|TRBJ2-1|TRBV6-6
CASSYSSGNLYNEQFF
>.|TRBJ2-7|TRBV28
CASRPDSPYEQYF
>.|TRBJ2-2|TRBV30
CAWSQSPMGGELFF
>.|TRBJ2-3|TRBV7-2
CASSYLAGGTTDTQYF
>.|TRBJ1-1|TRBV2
CASSEGLATDTEAFF
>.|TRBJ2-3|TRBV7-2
CASSLVDDTDTQYF
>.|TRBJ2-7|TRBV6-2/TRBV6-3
CASSYSLAELSYEQYF
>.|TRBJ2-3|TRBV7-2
CASSSTLAGGPADTQYF
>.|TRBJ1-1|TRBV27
CASSWLGTAEAFF
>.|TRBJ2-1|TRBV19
CATDNGGYNEQFF
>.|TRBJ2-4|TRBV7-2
CASSLALWRGGADIQYF
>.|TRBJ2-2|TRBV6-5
CASNPGLAGYTGELFF
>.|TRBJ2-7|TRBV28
CATGATGYHEQYF